This paragraph covers one T cell receptor (beta chain) sequence. Its matching antigen is unknown. CDR1 is WNHNN, CDR2 SYGVQD, per germline (reference sequence). After removal of 8 bases from V and 12 bases from J, the junction contained 11 bases not matched to a gene. This CDR3 spans 13 amino acids. Some clones are missing from TCRdb's copy, which holds only in-frame ones; the method was immunoSEQ multiplex PCR. The sample records 150,000 to 200,000 clones, about 86% being singletons. This sample was included in a study of cytomegalovirus exposure and HLA in healthy donors. Study at large: The use of the same platform for the 90 to 150 validation repertoires and the 550 to 850 first-cohort repertoires was reported by a later analysis.

General study findings and limits: The tendency of first-cohort TCR clusters to co-occur in the approximately 110 validation repertoires was the finding of a later analysis. Some TCR beta chains (approximately 180 of them) were listed as cytomegalovirus-associated.

The study drew the donors from its roughly 120-subject validation cohort, separate from the approximately 700-subject first cohort. The chain is built from TRBV10-1 and TRBJ2-1; TRBD2 agrees at 9 bases. This TCR was sampled from a woman in her late teens or twenties in good health and CMV-seropositive. Sequenced input: PBMCs. CDR3 residues: CASGQSGGTRQFF. The CDR3 coding sequence is TGCGCCAGCGGACAGAGCGGGGGGACGCGGCAGTTCTTC.